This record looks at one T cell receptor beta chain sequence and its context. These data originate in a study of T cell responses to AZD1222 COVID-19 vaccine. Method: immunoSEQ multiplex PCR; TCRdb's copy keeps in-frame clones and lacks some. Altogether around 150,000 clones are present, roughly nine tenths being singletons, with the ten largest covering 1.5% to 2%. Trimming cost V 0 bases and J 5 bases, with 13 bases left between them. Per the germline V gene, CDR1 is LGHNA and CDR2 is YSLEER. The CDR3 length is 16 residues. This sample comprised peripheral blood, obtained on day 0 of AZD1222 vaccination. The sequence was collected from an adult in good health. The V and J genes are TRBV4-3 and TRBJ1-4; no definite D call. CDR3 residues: CASSQDFGNRNEKLFF. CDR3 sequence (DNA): TGCGCCAGCAGCCAAGATTTTGGGAACCGGAATGAAAAACTGTTTTTT.